The 8 T cell receptor beta chains reported below all come from one sample, sequenced in a study of a mutant IDH1 vaccine in newly diagnosed glioma. Repertoires were generated with immunoSEQ multiplex PCR, while TCRdb's copy carries only in-frame clones and drops some. This table has 75,000 to 100,000 clones, roughly 89% appearing once. Indicated time point: baseline, week 1 (first vaccination visit). The treatment is: pre-vaccination baseline after standard-of-care therapy. Sequencing used PBMCs, obtained from a glioma patient treated with radiotherapy, temozolomide or both. The source of these receptors is a woman aged 45-59 years with glioma.

This clone has just one count. This rearrangement joins TRBV28 to TRBJ1-1; D may be TRBD1 (5 bases). This CDR3 is built from 14 residues. Trimming removed 4 bases at V and 3 bases at J, with 12 bases between. Germline assignment: CDR1 MDHEN and CDR2 SYDVKM. CDR3 loop: CASSSTEGHTEAFF. In DNA form, the CDR3 reads TGTGCCAGCAGTTCGACAGAGGGGCACACTGAAGCTTTCTTT. The complete variable domain, with remaining parts taken from reference TRBV28 and TRBJ1-1, reads DVKVTQSSRYLVKRTGEKVFLECVQDMDHENMFWYRQDPGLGLRLIYFSYDVKMKEKGDIPEGYSVSREKKERFSLILESASTNQTSMYLCASSSTEGHTEAFFGQGTRLTVV.

The rearrangement joins TRBV7-8 to TRBJ2-3; 8 bases are a match to TRBD1. The CDR3 is 14 residues long. V dropped 4 bases and J dropped 6; count of bases not matched to a gene: 6. The germline V gene has CDR1 SGHVS and CDR2 FQNEAQ. CDR3 nucleotide sequence: TGTGCCAGCAGCTCCCCGCAGGGGGCGGATACGCAGTATTTT. As protein: CASSSPQGADTQYF. The full variable domain, in which reference TRBV7-8 and TRBJ2-3 provide the parts outside the CDR3, is GAGVSQSPRYKVAKRGQDVALRCDPISGHVSLFWYQQALGQGPEFLTYFQNEAQLDKSGLPSDRFFAERPEGSVSTLKIQRTQQEDSAVYLCASSSPQGADTQYFGPGTRLTVL.

The gene calls are TRBV7-3 and TRBJ2-1; TRBD2 matches 11 bases. Germline V gene lookup returns CDR1 SGHTA and CDR2 FQGTGA. CDR3 length: 16 residues. Losses at the gene ends were 5 bases for V and 5 bases for J; bases not matched to a gene: 8. The CDR3 DNA follows: TGTGCCAGCAGCCCAGGTAGCGGGAGGGTTGACAATGAGCAGTTCTTC. It translates to CASSPGSGRVDNEQFF.

V gene TRBV14 combines with J gene TRBJ2-7, with 10 positions matching TRBD2. CDR3 length: 13 amino acids. Trimming cost V 4 bases and J 7 bases; bases outside gene matches: 4. The germline CDR1 and CDR2 sequences are SGHDN and FVKESK. The CDR3 loop reads CASSLGLAREQYF. For the CDR3, the DNA is TGTGCCAGCAGCCTGGGACTAGCGAGGGAGCAGTACTTC.

The rearrangement joins TRBV9 to TRBJ2-1; 9 nucleotides align to TRBD1. V lost 6 bases, J lost 2 bases, and 6 bases stayed unmatched. This CDR3 has 15 residues. Germline assignment: CDR1 SGDLS and CDR2 YYNGEE. CDR3 DNA sequence: TGTGCCAGCACCTCGGGACAGGGTCCCTACAATGAGCAGTTCTTC. Translated, it gives CASTSGQGPYNEQFF.

This rearrangement joins TRBV27 to TRBJ2-7; 9 nucleotides match TRBD2. J was trimmed by 4 bases and V by 2 bases; bases with no gene match: 12. This CDR3 contains 17 residues. CDR1 and CDR2 from the germline V gene are MNHEY and SMNVEV (reference sequence). CDR3 sequence (DNA): TGTGCCAGCAGTTTACCGCGATTAGCGGGGGAGTTTTACGAGCAGTACTTC. It specifies CASSLPRLAGEFYEQYF.

The chain carries TRBV5-6 and TRBJ1-1; possibly TRBD1 for D (5 bases). V lost 8 bases and J lost 7, with 30 bases in between. Germline CDR1 reads SGHDT; CDR2 reads YYEEEE. The CDR3 is 17 residues long. This CDR3 is CASHHTLRDDRRGEAFF. The CDR3 DNA sequence: TGTGCCAGTCACCACACCCTCCGGGACGATCGACGAGGTGAAGCTTTCTTT.

The chain links TRBV29-1 to TRBJ1-2, with D possibly being TRBD1 (6 bases). Trimming pared 0 bases from V and 4 bases from J, leaving 15 bases between. Germline values: CDR1 SQVTM, CDR2 ANQGSEA. CDR3 length: 15 residues. CDR3 coding DNA: TGCAGCGTTGAAGATCGGTTAGGGGGTTTCTATGGCTACACCTTC. Translating gives CSVEDRLGGFYGYTF.